Below, 13 T cell receptor beta chains from the same sample are listed, as sequenced in a study of graft-versus-host responses after intestinal transplantation (dated by TCRdb to 2020 to 2022). For these TCRs, the target antigens are not known. Library preparation used the immunoSEQ multiplex PCR assay. TCRdb holds this immuneACCESS table with in-frame rearrangements only. Some clones are missing; in checked studies, unresolved V genes explain under half, and the rest has no known cause. This sample comprises about 120,000 clones, roughly 95% of them detected only once. Clones ranked in the top ten supply more than 2.5% of the sample. Taken with the paper, the label for time point translates to: cells obtained before transplantation from donor or recipient. Here the sequenced sample was unstimulated CD8+ T cells sorted from spleen or lymph node cells, taken before intestinal transplant. Source of these receptors: a human donor who received an intestinal transplant.

The rearrangement uses TRBV19 and TRBJ2-3; the match to TRBD2 covers 7 bases. Germline loops: CDR1 LNHDA, CDR2 SQIVND (reference sequence). V shed 6 bases and J 3 bases; nucleotides not matched to a gene: 9. This CDR3 has 15 residues. CDR3 in DNA: TGTGCCAGTAGGAAAGCGGGAAGGACGACAGATACGCAGTATTTT. As protein: CASRKAGRTTDTQYF. Together with reference TRBV19 and TRBJ2-3, the CDR3 gives the full variable domain: DGGITQSPKYLFRKEGQNVTLSCEQNLNHDAMYWYRQDPGQGLRLIYYSQIVNDFQKGDIAEGYSVSREKKESFPLTVTSAQKNPTAFYLCASRKAGRTTDTQYFGPGTRLTVL.

The chain employs TRBV7-9 and TRBJ1-3; D is uncertain. CDR1 SEHNR and CDR2 FQNEAQ come from the germline V gene (reference sequence). V was clipped by 5 bases and J by 6 bases, with 8 bases between them. This CDR3 has 12 amino acids. For the CDR3, the DNA is TGTGCCAGCAGCCCTATGGCAAACACCATATATTTT. Protein sequence: CASSPMANTIYF.

V usage is TRBV6-5 and J usage is TRBJ2-2, with unresolved D. This CDR3 has 16 residues. V dropped 3 bases and J dropped 0 bases, with 11 bases sitting between them. The germline CDR1 and CDR2 sequences are MNHEY and SVGAGI. CDR3: CASSYNPRANTGELFF. The CDR3 nucleotides read TGTGCCAGCAGTTATAACCCCCGGGCGAACACCGGGGAGCTGTTTTTT.

This clone came up once. CDR3 bases: TGTGCCAGTACCCCGGGAGGGGAAGAGACCCAGTACTTC. It specifies CASTPGGEETQYF. V and J are TRBV19 and TRBJ2-5, with 8 positions matching TRBD2. Germline values: CDR1 LNHDA, CDR2 SQIVND (reference sequence). The CDR3 is 13 amino acids. V trimming: 7 bases; J trimming: 3 bases; junction bases outside the gene matches: 4.

The chain combines TRBV13 with TRBJ2-2; 10 bases match TRBD1. Germline assignment: CDR1 PRHDT and CDR2 FYEKMQ (reference sequence). This CDR3 contains 16 residues. V lost 1 base to trimming and J lost 4 bases; unmatched junction nucleotides: 3. This CDR3 is CASSLVDRGTTGELFF. CDR3 bases: TGTGCCAGCAGCTTAGTGGACAGGGGGACCACCGGGGAGCTGTTTTTT.

CDR3 loop: CASSLELLGTKAEYF. The DNA of the CDR3 is TGTGCCAGCAGCCTAGAACTTCTCGGGACTAAGGCGGAGTACTTC. This chain joins TRBV28 and TRBJ2-7, with 7 bases aligning to TRBD2. Germline V gives CDR1 MDHEN, CDR2 SYDVKM. V shed 6 bases, J shed 11 bases, and the junction held 19 bases outside the gene matches. The CDR3 has 15 amino acids.

This clone was found once. CDR3 bases: TGTGCCAGCAGCGTCCGACAGGGCGGAGGGACTGAAGCTTTCTTT. This sequence encodes CASSVRQGGGTEAFF. The genes are TRBV5-4 and TRBJ1-1; TRBD1 aligns across 7 bases. Germline assignment: CDR1 SGHNT and CDR2 YYREEE (reference sequence). V lost 4 bases to trimming and J lost 5 bases; unmatched junction nucleotides: 11. The CDR3 is made up of 15 amino acids.

V usage is TRBV25-1 and J usage is TRBJ2-5; no reliable D call. Per the germline V gene, CDR1 is MGHDK and CDR2 is SYGVNS. V was clipped by 3 bases and J by 2 bases, with 16 bases between them. CDR3 length: 16 amino acids. CDR3 loop: CASSEIQSVGQETQYF. As DNA, the CDR3 is TGTGCCAGCAGTGAGATCCAATCGGTCGGGCAAGAGACCCAGTACTTC.

This clone was detected once. DNA for the CDR3: TGTGCCAGTAGCCTTGGCGACGGGCTAGCGGGAGTGACCCAGTACTTC. It codes for CASSLGDGLAGVTQYF. J is TRBJ2-5 and V is TRBV19, with 10 bases fitting TRBD2. The V gene end was trimmed by 6 bases and the J gene end by 7 bases; junction bases not matched to a gene: 14. The CDR3 spans 16 residues. Germline V CDR1 and CDR2: LNHDA, SQIVND (reference sequence). The full variable domain, rest sourced from reference TRBV19 and TRBJ2-5, is DGGITQSPKYLFRKEGQNVTLSCEQNLNHDAMYWYRQDPGQGLRLIYYSQIVNDFQKGDIAEGYSVSREKKESFPLTVTSAQKNPTAFYLCASSLGDGLAGVTQYFGPGTRLLVL.

Of note for this clone: A read error may produce the germline difference seen at one junction end. This CDR3 is also generated by other DNA sequences in the sample. V is TRBV12-5 and J is TRBJ2-2; D possibly corresponds to TRBD2 (5 bases). Germline loops: CDR1 LGHNT, CDR2 FRNRAP. The CDR3 loop spans 12 amino acids. The CDR3 protein is CASGLNTGELFF. CDR3 in DNA: TGTGCTAGTGGTTTAAACACCGGGGAGCTTTTTTTT.

This clone was recorded once. The chain couples TRBV21-1 to TRBJ2-1; whether TRBD1, the table's D call, matches the DNA was not checked. TRBV21-1 is a pseudogene. The CDR3 length is 16 residues. CDR3 sequence reads: CASSKERRQGACEQFF. In DNA form, the CDR3 reads TGTGCCAGCAGCAAAGAGAGGAGACAGGGGGCATGTGAGCAGTTCTTC.

In DNA form, the CDR3 reads TGCGCCAGCAGCCCCGGTTGGGTTGGGACCCAGTACTTC. The encoded protein is CASSPGWVGTQYF. This chain uses TRBV4-3 with TRBJ2-5; D gene unclear. Looked up from germline, CDR1 is LGHNA and CDR2 is YSLEER. The CDR3 loop spans 13 amino acids. The germline V and J ends were trimmed by 4 bases and 7 bases, with 13 bases remaining between them.

The chain joins TRBV5-1 to TRBJ2-1; 9 positions match TRBD2. Trimming took 4 bases from V and 2 from J; bases not matched to a gene: 13. CDR1 is SGHRS and CDR2 is YFSETQ in the germline V gene. The length of the CDR3 is 18 residues. CDR3 in amino acids: CASSPHPGGGRAYNEQFF. CDR3 DNA: TGCGCCAGCAGCCCCCACCCTGGGGGCGGGAGGGCCTACAATGAGCAGTTCTTC.